This paragraph reports one T cell receptor (beta chain). Its specificity is not known. Unmatched junction bases numbered 6, after V lost 4 bases and J lost 1 base. Germline V gene data show CDR1 as SGHVS and CDR2 as FNYEAQ. The CDR3 is 16 amino acids. All of the isolated RNA was reverse transcribed, so expressed TCRB transcripts were sequenced. Only in-frame clones appear in the TCRdb table, and some are missing; sequencing was by immunoSEQ multiplex PCR. This table holds approximately 150,000 clones, around an eighth found once. Cell sorting via CD45RO/CCR7/CD25/CD127/CD95/CD27 was performed to obtain CD4+ naive, central memory, regulatory and stem cell-like memory cells. Without exception, sorted populations had purity beyond 98%. The data were taken from a study of beta chain features in type 1 diabetes. General study results and limits: TCRB CDR3s from Type 1 diabetes patients were moderately but significantly shorter in all four CD4+ subsets.

The specimen sequenced was central memory CD4+ T cells from blood. The chain couples TRBV7-6 to TRBJ2-3, with 9 nucleotides matching TRBD1. The sequence came from a man aged 18 to 29 with type 1 diabetes. This CDR3 is CASSSNTGGRTDTQYF. In DNA form, the CDR3 reads TGTGCCAGCAGCTCCAATACAGGGGGCCGCACAGATACGCAGTATTTT. Looking up the rest from reference TRBV7-6 and TRBJ2-3 gives the full variable domain: GAGVSQSPRYKVTKRGQDVALRCDPISGHVSLYWYRQALGQGPEFLTYFNYEAQQDKSGLPNDRFSAERPEGSISTLTIQRTEQRDSAMYRCASSSNTGGRTDTQYFGPGTRLTVL.